The clone carrying this T cell receptor beta chain came up a few times. The antigen is unknown. These data belong to a study of T cell repertoires in cytomegalovirus infection. One entry per CDR3 protein results from TCRdb running MiXCR on the reads. The repertoire consists of about 47,000 distinct CDR3 sequences, with roughly 19% occurring once and the leading ten covering less than 70%. The V gene lost 3 bases and the J gene lost 6 bases, with 24 bases spanning the gap. The V gene's germline CDR1 is SGHTA and CDR2 FQGNSA. The CDR3 totals 17 residues. The chain employs TRBV7-2 and TRBJ2-7; D is possibly TRBD2 (6 bases). The sequence derives from a human donor in good health (CMV status not recorded). Some clones in this sample may be carry-over from other donors' samples. The material was CD8+ T cells from cultured PBMCs, obtained from culture after CMV antigen stimulation. CDR3 in amino acids: CASSFSFGGTGLSEQYF. The CDR3 DNA reads as TGTGCCAGCAGCTTCAGCTTCGGCGGGACGGGGCTCAGCGAGCAGTACTTC.